The 25 T cell receptor beta chains in this list originate from one sample, sequenced in a study of cytomegalovirus exposure and HLA in healthy donors. Assay used: immunoSEQ multiplex PCR; TCRdb lists only in-frame clones, some missing. The table shows more than 250,000 clones, with about nine tenths occurring only once. The specimen was PBMCs. The receptors come from a woman aged 18-29 years in good health and CMV-seronegative.

This chain uses TRBV28 with TRBJ2-3, with 7 bases aligning to TRBD1. Per germline, CDR1 MDHEN and CDR2 SYDVKM. Trimming took 8 bases from V and 3 from J; bases not matched to a gene: 11. The CDR3 loop spans 15 amino acids. CDR3 amino acids: CASPPRDRLTDTQYF. The CDR3 region has the DNA TGTGCCAGCCCCCCCCGGGACAGATTAACAGATACGCAGTATTTT. The entire variable domain, with the rest obtained from reference TRBV28 and TRBJ2-3, is as follows: DVKVTQSSRYLVKRTGEKVFLECVQDMDHENMFWYRQDPGLGLRLIYFSYDVKMKEKGDIPEGYSVSREKKERFSLILESASTNQTSMYLCASPPRDRLTDTQYFGPGTRLTVL.

The gene calls are TRBV2 and TRBJ2-2, with D possibly matching TRBD2 (7 bases). The CDR3 contains 15 residues. Trimming cost V 8 bases and J 1 base, with 14 bases left between them. Looked up from germline, CDR1 is SNHLY and CDR2 is FYNNEI. CDR3 loop: CASAGASGNTGELFF. The CDR3 bases are TGTGCCAGCGCGGGGGCTAGCGGGAACACCGGGGAGCTGTTTTTT.

This chain links TRBV7-2 with TRBJ1-2, with D perhaps TRBD1 (6 bases). V shed 4 bases and J shed 7 bases, with 25 bases lying between them. The CDR3 totals 17 residues. The V gene's germline CDR1 is SGHTA and CDR2 FQGNSA. As DNA, the CDR3 is TGTGCCAGCAGCTGGACGCCAGGGGTAGAATCCTTTGGTGGCTACACCTTC. Translated: CASSWTPGVESFGGYTF.

This chain connects TRBV18 to TRBJ2-7; 9 positions match TRBD2. The length of the CDR3 is 16 residues. The V gene's germline CDR1 is KGHSH and CDR2 LQKENI. Trimming took 0 bases from V and 8 from J; bases not matched to a gene: 11. CDR3 sequence (DNA): TGTGCCAGCTCACCACCGTTAGCTAGCGGGAAGAGTCAGCAGTACTTC. This gives the protein CASSPPLASGKSQQYF.

V is TRBV29-1 and J is TRBJ2-7, with D perhaps TRBD2 (6 bases). V shed 5 bases and J shed 3 bases, with 17 bases lying between them. The CDR3 spans 14 residues. Germline V gene lookup returns CDR1 SQVTM and CDR2 ANQGSEA. The CDR3: CSVRVGMGGYEQYF. The CDR3 DNA sequence: TGCAGCGTTCGGGTCGGGATGGGGGGCTACGAGCAGTACTTC.

The chain carries TRBV27 and TRBJ2-1; 11 bases line up with TRBD2. Germline CDR1 reads MNHEY; CDR2 reads SMNVEV (reference sequence). V lost 5 bases and J lost 7; bases outside the gene matches: 7. The CDR3 runs 15 residues. CDR3 amino acids: CASSNPSGRRNEQFF. CDR3 sequence (DNA): TGTGCCAGCAGTAATCCTAGCGGGAGGAGGAATGAGCAGTTCTTC.

This sequence joins TRBV28 and TRBJ1-1; D is uncertain. Trimming took 2 bases from V and 6 from J, leaving 10 bases between them. The CDR3 extends over 13 amino acids. CDR1 MDHEN and CDR2 SYDVKM come from the germline V gene. The CDR3 bases are TGTGCCAGCAGTTTAAGGGTCGGGGCTGAAGCTTTCTTT. Translation: CASSLRVGAEAFF.

The rearrangement links TRBV27 to TRBJ2-3, with D unresolved. This CDR3 spans 12 amino acids. Germline CDR1 and CDR2: MNHEY and SMNVEV (reference sequence). V lost 5 bases and J 1 base, leaving 4 bases between the germline ends. CDR3 amino acids: CASSVGTDTQYF. The CDR3, as DNA: TGTGCCAGCAGTGTAGGCACAGATACGCAGTATTTT.

The chain employs TRBV2 and TRBJ2-5; 10 bases are a match to TRBD2. Germline loops: CDR1 SNHLY, CDR2 FYNNEI. With 4 bases clipped from V and 1 base from J, the junction kept 3 bases outside the gene matches. There are 15 residues in the CDR3. CDR3 DNA sequence: TGTGCCAGCAGTGTGGGGACTAGCGCCCAAGAGACCCAGTACTTC. It translates to CASSVGTSAQETQYF.

The rearrangement joins TRBV6-6 to TRBJ2-1; D ambiguous. The germline V gene encodes CDR1 MNHNY and CDR2 SVGAGI (reference sequence). Trimming stripped 2 bases from V and 5 bases from J, with 7 bases between. This CDR3 has 13 residues. The CDR3 sequence: CASSYHLNNEQFF. CDR3 sequence (DNA): TGTGCCAGCAGTTACCACCTAAACAATGAGCAGTTCTTC.

The V gene is TRBV4-3, the J gene TRBJ2-7, with TRBD2 matching over 8 bases. V lost 4 bases, J lost 6 bases, and 8 bases stayed unmatched. This CDR3 has 14 residues. Germline V gene lookup returns CDR1 LGHNA and CDR2 YSLEER. CDR3 coding DNA: TGCGCCAGCAGCCCCTGGACTAGCCAGCCCGAGCAGTACTTC. It is translated as CASSPWTSQPEQYF.

The CDR3 coding sequence is TGTGCCAGCAGACAGAACCGGGACTTACGCCCCGGGACCCAGTACTTC. The encoded protein is CASRQNRDLRPGTQYF. The rearrangement uses TRBV27 and TRBJ2-5, with D perhaps matching TRBD2 (6 bases). CDR3 size: 16 residues. Per the germline V gene, CDR1 is MNHEY and CDR2 is SMNVEV (reference sequence). V was pared by 6 bases and J by 7 bases, with 24 bases between.

The rearrangement links TRBV6-1 to TRBJ1-1; TRBD1 agrees at 7 bases. CDR3 length equals 13 residues. Germline V gene data show CDR1 as MNHNS and CDR2 as SASEGT. With V trimmed by 6 bases and J by 4 bases, 5 bases remained unmatched. CDR3 bases: TGTGCCAGCAGAACAGGGGAAGGCACTGAAGCTTTCTTT. Translating gives CASRTGEGTEAFF.

Written as DNA, the CDR3 is TGTGCCAGCAGCCAGGGTCCTACAGGGGGCTACACCTTC. This codes for CASSQGPTGGYTF. The chain has TRBV7-9 and TRBJ1-2; D might be TRBD1 (6 bases). Germline V gives CDR1 SEHNR, CDR2 FQNEAQ (reference sequence). The CDR3 totals 13 residues. Deletions cut 5 bases from V and 8 bases from J, with 15 bases between.

Worth noting for this clone: The identical CDR3 is also encoded by other nucleotide sequences in the sample. V and J are TRBV9 and TRBJ2-5, with 7 bases aligning to TRBD1. Germline V gives CDR1 SGDLS, CDR2 YYNGEE. V was pared by 1 base and J by 5 bases, with 5 bases of the junction left unmatched. The CDR3 runs 14 residues. The chain's CDR3 is CASSVRGGGETQYF. DNA for the CDR3: TGTGCCAGCAGCGTAAGAGGGGGCGGCGAGACCCAGTACTTC.

This clone showed up just once. This rearrangement joins TRBV4-3 to TRBJ2-3; D remains unclear. There are 15 residues in the CDR3. CDR1 and CDR2 from the germline V gene are LGHNA and YSLEER. The V gene lost 1 base and the J gene lost 6 bases, with 14 bases spanning the gap. CDR3 residues: CASSQGRSEVDTQYF. CDR3 nucleotide sequence: TGCGCCAGCAGCCAAGGCCGGTCAGAGGTGGATACGCAGTATTTT.

The gene calls are TRBV5-4 and TRBJ2-7, with D hard to call. The V and J ends lost 0 bases and 5 bases respectively, with 6 bases between them. The CDR3 spans 12 residues. Per the germline V gene, CDR1 is SGHNT and CDR2 is YYREEE (reference sequence). In DNA form, the CDR3 reads TGTGCCAGCAGCTTGGGGGCTCACGAGCAGTACTTC. This translates into CASSLGAHEQYF.

The rearrangement uses TRBV6-5 and TRBJ1-2, with TRBD1 as a possible D gene (5 bases). Germline CDR1 MNHEY, CDR2 SVGAGI. V was pared by 5 bases and J by 5 bases, with 15 bases between. The length of the CDR3 is 14 residues. The CDR3 nucleotides are TGTGCCAGCAGTGCCCCAGGGATGGGGTATGGCTACACCTTC. Protein: CASSAPGMGYGYTF.

V and J are TRBV5-1 and TRBJ2-1, with a tentative D call TRBD2 (6 bases). This CDR3 comprises 14 residues. CDR1 is SGHRS, CDR2 YFSETQ, per germline. V dropped 5 bases and J dropped 9 bases, with 18 bases sitting between them. The CDR3 region is CASSPAGETVEQFF. The CDR3 region has the DNA TGCGCCAGCAGTCCAGCGGGCGAAACTGTTGAGCAGTTCTTC.

The rearrangement joins TRBV27 to TRBJ2-7; D is uncertain. V was shortened by 2 bases and J by 2 bases, with 13 bases between the two germline ends. CDR3 size: 15 residues. Germline V lookup: CDR1 MNHEY, CDR2 SMNVEV (reference sequence). The DNA of the CDR3 is TGTGCCAGCAGTTTACTGGGCGCCGGAACCTACGAGCAGTACTTC. Protein product: CASSLLGAGTYEQYF.

The V call is TRBV6-1, the J call TRBJ2-7; D is unclear. This CDR3 has 13 residues. Between the trimmed V and J ends, which lost 0 bases and 6 bases, there was a span of 9 bases. CDR1 and CDR2 (germline): MNHNS, SASEGT. The CDR3 sequence is CASSEALLGEQYF. DNA for the CDR3: TGTGCCAGCAGTGAAGCGCTTCTAGGCGAGCAGTACTTC.

This chain connects TRBV6-1 to TRBJ2-1, with TRBD2 matching 11 bases. The CDR3 contains 16 residues. Trimming at V came to 4 bases and at J to 1 base, leaving 3 bases not matched to a gene. CDR1 is MNHNS and CDR2 is SASEGT in the germline V gene. In DNA, the CDR3 is TGTGCCAGCAGTGTAGCGGGAGGGGGATCCTACAATGAGCAGTTCTTC. Translating gives CASSVAGGGSYNEQFF.

This chain connects TRBV7-6 to TRBJ2-3; D possibly corresponds to TRBD1 (5 bases). Trimming cost V 4 bases and J 4 bases, with 15 bases left between them. Germline loops: CDR1 SGHVS, CDR2 FNYEAQ. The length of the CDR3 is 15 residues. The CDR3 sequence: CASSSPGLGADTQYF. CDR3 bases: TGTGCCAGCAGCTCCCCCGGCCTAGGGGCAGATACGCAGTATTTT.

V usage is TRBV27 and J usage is TRBJ2-7; the D gene is possibly TRBD1 (5 bases). Germline CDR1 reads MNHEY; CDR2 reads SMNVEV (reference sequence). The V end was cut by 11 bases, the J end by 4 bases, with 9 bases between. The CDR3 has 10 amino acids. The CDR3 bases are TGTGCCGCAAAGGGGTACGAGCAGTACTTC. Its protein is CAAKGYEQYF.

The rearrangement uses TRBV7-9 and TRBJ2-4; D is ambiguous. From germline, CDR1 is SEHNR and CDR2 FQNEAQ (reference sequence). The CDR3 totals 16 residues. V lost 2 bases and J 0 bases, leaving 11 bases between the germline ends. CDR3 DNA sequence: TGTGCCAGCAGCTTACCACTCGGTCTAGCCAAAAACATTCAGTACTTC. This codes for CASSLPLGLAKNIQYF.